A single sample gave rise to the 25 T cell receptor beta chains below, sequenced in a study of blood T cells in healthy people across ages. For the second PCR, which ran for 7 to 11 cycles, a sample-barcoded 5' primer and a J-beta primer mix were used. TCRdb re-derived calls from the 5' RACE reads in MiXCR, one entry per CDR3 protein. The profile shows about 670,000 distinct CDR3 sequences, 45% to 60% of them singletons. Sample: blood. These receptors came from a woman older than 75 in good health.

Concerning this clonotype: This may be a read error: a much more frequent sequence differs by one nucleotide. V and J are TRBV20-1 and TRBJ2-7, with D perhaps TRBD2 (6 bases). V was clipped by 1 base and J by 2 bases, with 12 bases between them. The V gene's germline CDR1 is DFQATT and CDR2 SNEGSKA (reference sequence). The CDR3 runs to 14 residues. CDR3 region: CSARGALATYEQYF. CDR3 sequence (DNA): TGCAGTGCTAGAGGTGCTCTAGCGACCTACGAGCAGTACTTC.

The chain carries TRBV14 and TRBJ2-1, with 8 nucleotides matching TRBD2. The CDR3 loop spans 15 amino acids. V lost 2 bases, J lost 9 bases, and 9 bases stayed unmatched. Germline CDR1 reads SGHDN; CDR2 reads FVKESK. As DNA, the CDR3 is TGTGCCAGCAGCCAAATTTCGGGGGGGCTATGTGAGCAGTTCTTC. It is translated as CASSQISGGLCEQFF.

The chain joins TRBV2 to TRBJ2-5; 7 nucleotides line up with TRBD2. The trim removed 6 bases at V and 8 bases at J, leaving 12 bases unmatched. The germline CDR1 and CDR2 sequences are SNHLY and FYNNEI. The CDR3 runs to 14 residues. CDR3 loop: CASRAGSSLGTQYF. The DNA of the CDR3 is TGTGCCAGCAGAGCGGGATCATCTTTGGGAACCCAGTACTTC.

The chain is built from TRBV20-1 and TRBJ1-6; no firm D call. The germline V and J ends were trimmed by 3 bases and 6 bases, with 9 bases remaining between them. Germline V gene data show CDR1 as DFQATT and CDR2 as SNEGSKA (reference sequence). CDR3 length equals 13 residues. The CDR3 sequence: CSARTQSNSPLHF. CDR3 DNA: TGCAGTGCTAGGACACAGAGTAATTCACCCCTCCACTTT.

CDR3 amino acids: CASSLRHRFGGARTYEQYF. The CDR3 DNA sequence: TGTGCCAGCAGCTTACGGCATCGGTTCGGGGGGGCCCGCACCTACGAGCAGTACTTC. V is TRBV11-3 and J is TRBJ2-4; TRBD2 agrees at 8 bases. Judging by the DNA end, TRBJ2-7 fits better; the J call may be wrong. The germline V gene encodes CDR1 SGHNT and CDR2 YENEEA. There are 19 residues in the CDR3.

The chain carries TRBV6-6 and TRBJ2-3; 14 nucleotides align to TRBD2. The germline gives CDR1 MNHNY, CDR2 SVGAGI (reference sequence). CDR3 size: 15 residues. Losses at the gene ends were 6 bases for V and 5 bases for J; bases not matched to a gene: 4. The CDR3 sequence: CASSSGLAGEDTQYF. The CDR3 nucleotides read TGTGCCAGCAGCTCGGGACTAGCGGGAGAAGATACGCAGTATTTT.

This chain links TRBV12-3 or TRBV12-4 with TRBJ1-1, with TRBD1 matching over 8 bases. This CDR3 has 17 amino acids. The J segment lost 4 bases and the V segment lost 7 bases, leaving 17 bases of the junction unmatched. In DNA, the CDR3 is TGTGCCAGCACTTATAGACAGGGGTTTCAAAGGTCCACTGAAGCTTTCTTT. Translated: CASTYRQGFQRSTEAFF.

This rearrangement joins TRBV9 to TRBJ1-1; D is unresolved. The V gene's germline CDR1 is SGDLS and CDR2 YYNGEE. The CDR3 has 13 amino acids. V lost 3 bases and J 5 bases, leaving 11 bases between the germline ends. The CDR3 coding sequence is TGTGCCAGCAGCGCTTTCATGGGTACTGAAGCTTTCTTT. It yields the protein CASSAFMGTEAFF.

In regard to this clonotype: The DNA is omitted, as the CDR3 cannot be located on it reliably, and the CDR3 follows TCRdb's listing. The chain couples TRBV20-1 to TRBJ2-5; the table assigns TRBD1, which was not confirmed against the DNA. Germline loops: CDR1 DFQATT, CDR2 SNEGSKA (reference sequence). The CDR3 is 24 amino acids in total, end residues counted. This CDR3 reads CSARGGLANSPLHFGNGTTETQYF.

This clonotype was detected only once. CDR3 in amino acids: CASSEWGLVGIGTDTQYF. In DNA, the CDR3 is TGTGCCAGCAGCGAATGGGGACTAGTGGGGATCGGCACAGATACGCAGTATTTT. J is TRBJ2-3 and V is TRBV7-2; 8 bases align to TRBD2. Germline V CDR1 and CDR2: SGHTA, FQGNSA. This CDR3 spans 18 amino acids. The V gene end was trimmed by 5 bases and the J gene end by 1 base; junction bases not matched to a gene: 14.

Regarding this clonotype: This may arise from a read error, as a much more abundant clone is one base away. CDR3 protein: CASSESRGRERADSYEQYF. The CDR3, as DNA: TGTGCCAGCAGTGAATCCAGGGGGCGGGAGCGAGCGGACTCCTACGAGCAGTACTTC. This chain joins TRBV2 and TRBJ2-4; maybe TRBD1 (8 bases). Near its end, the DNA agrees better with TRBJ2-7, so the J call may be wrong. The V gene's germline CDR1 is SNHLY and CDR2 FYNNEI. CDR3 size: 19 residues.

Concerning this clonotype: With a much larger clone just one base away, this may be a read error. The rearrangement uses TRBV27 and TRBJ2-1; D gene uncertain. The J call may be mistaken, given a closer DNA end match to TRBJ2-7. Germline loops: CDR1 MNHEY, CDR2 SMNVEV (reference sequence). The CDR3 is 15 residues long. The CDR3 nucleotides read TGTGCCAGCAGTCCCCACGACCCTTCCTACAATGAGCAGTACTTC. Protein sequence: CASSPHDPSYNEQYF.

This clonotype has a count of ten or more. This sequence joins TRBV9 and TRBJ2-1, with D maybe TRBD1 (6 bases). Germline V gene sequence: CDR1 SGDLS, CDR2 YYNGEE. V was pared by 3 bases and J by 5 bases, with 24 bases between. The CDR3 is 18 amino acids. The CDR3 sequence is CASSATGQTVFVDNEQFF. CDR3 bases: TGTGCCAGCAGCGCAACCGGACAGACCGTCTTCGTGGACAATGAGCAGTTCTTC.

The chain's CDR3 is CASAGRGQNSPLHF. The CDR3 nucleotides read TGTGCCAGCGCCGGTAGGGGTCAGAATTCACCCCTCCACTTT. This chain joins TRBV7-2 and TRBJ1-6, with TRBD1 as a possible D gene (5 bases). From germline, CDR1 is SGHTA and CDR2 FQGNSA. The CDR3 spans 14 residues. V was pared by 8 bases and J by 7 bases, with 15 bases between.

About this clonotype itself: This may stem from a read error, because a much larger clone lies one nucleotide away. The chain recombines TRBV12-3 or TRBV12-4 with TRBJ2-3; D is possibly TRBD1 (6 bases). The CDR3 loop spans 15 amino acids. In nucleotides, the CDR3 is TGTGCCAGCAGTTCGACCCCCACCTGGACAGATACGCAGTGTTTT. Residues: CASSSTPTWTDTQCF.

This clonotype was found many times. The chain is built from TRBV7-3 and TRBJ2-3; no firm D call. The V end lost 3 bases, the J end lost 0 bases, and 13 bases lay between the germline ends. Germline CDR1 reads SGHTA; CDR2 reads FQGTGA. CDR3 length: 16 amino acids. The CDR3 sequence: CASSFIPTISTDTQYF. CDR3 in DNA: TGTGCCAGCAGCTTCATCCCTACTATTAGCACAGATACGCAGTATTTT. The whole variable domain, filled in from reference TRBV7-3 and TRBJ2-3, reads GAGVSQTPSNKVTEKGKYVELRCDPISGHTALYWYRQSLGQGPEFLIYFQGTGAADDSGLPNDRFFAVRPEGSVSTLKIQRTERGDSAVYLCASSFIPTISTDTQYFGPGTRLTVL.

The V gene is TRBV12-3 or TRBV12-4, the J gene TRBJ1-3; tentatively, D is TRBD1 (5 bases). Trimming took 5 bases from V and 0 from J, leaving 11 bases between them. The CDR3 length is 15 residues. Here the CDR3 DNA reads TGTGCCAGCAGTACTGCGACAGCCTCTGGAAACACCATATATTTT. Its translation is CASSTATASGNTIYF.

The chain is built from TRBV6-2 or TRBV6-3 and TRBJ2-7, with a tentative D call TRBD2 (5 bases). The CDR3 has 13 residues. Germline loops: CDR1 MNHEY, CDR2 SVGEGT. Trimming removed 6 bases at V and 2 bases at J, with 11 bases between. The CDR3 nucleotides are TGTGCCAGCAGAGCCGGGAATACCTACGAGCAGTACTTC. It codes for CASRAGNTYEQYF.

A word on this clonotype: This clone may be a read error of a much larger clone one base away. CDR3 DNA: TGTGCCAACGGTCGGGGGGGGATTTCGAATGAGCAGTTCTTC. This encodes CANGRGGISNEQFF. This rearrangement joins TRBV28 to TRBJ2-1; 8 bases are a match to TRBD2. With V trimmed by 10 bases and J by 7 bases, 12 bases remained unmatched. In germline, CDR1 is MDHEN, CDR2 SYDVKM. The length of the CDR3 is 14 residues.

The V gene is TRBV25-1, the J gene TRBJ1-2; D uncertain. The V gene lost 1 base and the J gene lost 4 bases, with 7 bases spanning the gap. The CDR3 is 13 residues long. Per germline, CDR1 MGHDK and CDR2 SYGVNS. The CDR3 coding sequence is TGTGCCAGCAGTGAATGGCCGAGCTATGGCTACACCTTC. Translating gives CASSEWPSYGYTF.

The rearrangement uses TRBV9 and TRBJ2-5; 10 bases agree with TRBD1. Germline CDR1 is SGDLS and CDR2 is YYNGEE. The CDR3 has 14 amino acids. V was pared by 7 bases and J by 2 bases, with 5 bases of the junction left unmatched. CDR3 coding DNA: TGTGCCAGCGGTAAGGGACAGGGGCAAGAGACCCAGTACTTC. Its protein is CASGKGQGQETQYF.

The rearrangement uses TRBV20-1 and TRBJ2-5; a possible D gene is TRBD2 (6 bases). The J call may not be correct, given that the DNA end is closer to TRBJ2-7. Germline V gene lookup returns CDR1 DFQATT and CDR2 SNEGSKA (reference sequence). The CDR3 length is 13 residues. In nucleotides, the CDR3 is TGCAGTGCTAGAGCAGCGGGCCGTTACGAGCAGTACTTC. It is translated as CSARAAGRYEQYF.

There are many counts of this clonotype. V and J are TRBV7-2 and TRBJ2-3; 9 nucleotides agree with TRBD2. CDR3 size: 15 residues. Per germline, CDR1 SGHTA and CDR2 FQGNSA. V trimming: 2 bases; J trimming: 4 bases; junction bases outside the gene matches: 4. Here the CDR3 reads CASSLMRGGPDTQYF. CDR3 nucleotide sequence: TGTGCCAGCAGCTTAATGCGGGGGGGCCCAGATACGCAGTATTTT.

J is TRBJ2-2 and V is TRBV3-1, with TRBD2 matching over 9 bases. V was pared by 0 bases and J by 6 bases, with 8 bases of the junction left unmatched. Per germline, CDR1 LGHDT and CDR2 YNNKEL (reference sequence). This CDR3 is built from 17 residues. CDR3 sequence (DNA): TGTGCCAGCAGCCAAGATCGCGGGAGGGCGCGGGCCGGGGAGCTGTTTTTT. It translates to CASSQDRGRARAGELFF. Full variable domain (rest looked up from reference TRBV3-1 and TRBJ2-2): DTAVSQTPKYLVTQMGNDKSIKCEQNLGHDTMYWYKQDSKKFLKIMFSYNNKELIINETVPNRFSPKSPDKAHLNLHINSLELGDSAVYFCASSQDRGRARAGELFFGEGSRLTVL.

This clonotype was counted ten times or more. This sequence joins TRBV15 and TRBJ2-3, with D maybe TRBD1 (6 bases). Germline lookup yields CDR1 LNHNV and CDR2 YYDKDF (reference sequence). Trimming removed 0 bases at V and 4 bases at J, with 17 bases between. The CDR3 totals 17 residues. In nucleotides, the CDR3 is TGTGCCACCAGCAGAGACCAAAACAGGGTTCGGCCAGATACGCAGTATTTT. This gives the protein CATSRDQNRVRPDTQYF. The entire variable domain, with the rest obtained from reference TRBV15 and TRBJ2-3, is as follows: DAMVIQNPRYQVTQFGKPVTLSCSQTLNHNVMYWYQQKSSQAPKLLFHYYDKDFNNEADTPDNFQSRRPNTSFCFLDIRSPGLGDTAMYLCATSRDQNRVRPDTQYFGPGTRLTVL.